One TCR beta chain is described in this entry. Its target is unknown. The authors drew more than 2 ml of blood from each donor. This sample stems from a study of monozygotic twins with inflammatory bowel disease. Findings and caveats of the study: People with IBD had fewer clonotypes in common with others than healthy twins did, especially with disease activity.

From germline, CDR1 is MGHRA and CDR2 YSYEKL. The CDR3 loop spans 18 amino acids. Incorporation of UMIs carrying a 6-nucleotide sample barcode was performed by template switching. TCRdb reprocessed the 5' RACE reads and stores each CDR3 protein as one record, lacking DNA. The repertoire table contains approximately 400,000 distinct CDR3 sequences. The chain carries TRBV4-1 and TRBJ2-2; TCRdb returns TRBD2, unconfirmable since there is no DNA. This clonotype was sampled from a human donor with ulcerative colitis or Crohn's disease, or a healthy co-twin of an affected twin (not recorded which). Input material: blood. The CDR3 reads CARPGGPYGEGDTGELFF.